Shown below are 2 T cell receptor beta chains from a single sample sequenced in a study of neoadjuvant anti-PD-1 for oral cavity cancer. The method was immunoSEQ multiplex PCR; TCRdb's version includes in-frame clones alone and lacks a portion of them. Counted here are roughly 14,000 clones, 60% to 70% occurring once; the ten biggest clones make up under 2.5%. The sample here was PBMCs, taken before nivolumab (anti-PD-1) treatment. The source of these receptors is a person between 40 and 85 years old with oral cavity squamous cell carcinoma.

This clone was seen only a few times. A junction end diverges from the germline sequence, so it may reflect a read error. V gene TRBV7-7 combines with J gene TRBJ2-1; the D gene is possibly TRBD1 (5 bases). Per germline, CDR1 SSHAT and CDR2 FNYEAQ (reference sequence). This CDR3 has 13 residues. The CDR3 nucleotides read TGTGCTAGCAGCTTAGACAGCTACAATGAGCAGTTCTTC. Encoded protein: CASSLDSYNEQFF.

This clone was detected a few times. CDR3 sequence (DNA): TGTGCCAGCTCACGGCGGGGGGGCTCCAATTCACCCCTCCACTTT. It is translated as CASSRRGGSNSPLHF. V usage is TRBV18 and J usage is TRBJ1-6, with D maybe TRBD1 (6 bases). Germline lookup yields CDR1 KGHSH and CDR2 LQKENI. The CDR3 spans 15 residues. V lost 4 bases and J 7 bases, leaving 14 bases between the germline ends.